The 10 T cell receptor beta chains below all came from one sample that was sequenced in a study of neurological immune-mediated disorders. TCRdb re-called the 5' RACE reads through MiXCR, storing one row per CDR3 protein. Of some 77,000 distinct CDR3 sequences in the sample, around 15% were seen once. Described time point: longitudinal time-point 1 (baseline). What was sequenced was PBMCs. The receptors derive from a female donor with HTLV-1-associated myelopathy (HAM/TSP).

Ten or more counts support this clonotype. The chain combines TRBV5-1 with TRBJ1-1; no definite D call. The V and J ends lost 6 bases and 11 bases respectively, with 20 bases between them. This CDR3 contains 13 residues. The germline V gene encodes CDR1 SGHRS and CDR2 YFSETQ. This chain's CDR3 is CASTQEMSGNAFF. The CDR3 nucleotides are TGCGCCAGCACCCAGGAGATGAGCGGCAACGCTTTCTTT. The variable domain in full, with the rest retrieved from reference TRBV5-1 and TRBJ1-1, is KAGVTQTPRYLIKTRGQQVTLSCSPISGHRSVSWYQQTPGQGLQFLFEYFSETQRNKGNFPGRFSGRQFSNSRSEMNVSTLELGDSALYLCASTQEMSGNAFFGQGTRLTVV.

This clonotype appeared many times. The V and J genes are TRBV5-1 and TRBJ2-6; tentatively, D is TRBD1 (5 bases). CDR1 and CDR2 from the germline V gene are SGHRS and YFSETQ. The CDR3 runs 15 residues. Trimming pared 0 bases from V and 3 bases from J, leaving 7 bases between. Here the CDR3 reads CASSLEGFGANVLTF. CDR3 nucleotides: TGCGCCAGCAGCTTGGAGGGGTTTGGGGCCAACGTCCTGACTTTC.

The genes are TRBV11-2 and TRBJ2-2; possible D gene TRBD2, 7 bases. The CDR3 covers 17 residues. V shed 6 bases and J shed 5 bases, with 22 bases lying between them. Germline CDR1 is SGHAT and CDR2 is FQNNGV. CDR3 sequence (DNA): TGTGCCAGCAGACACCCGGGGGGCGGCGAATCGACCGGGGAGCTGTTTTTT. Its protein is CASRHPGGGESTGELFF.

This clonotype was counted between two and nine times. This chain joins TRBV6-5 and TRBJ2-7; 7 bases are a match to TRBD1. The CDR3 runs 12 residues. Germline CDR1 MNHEY, CDR2 SVGAGI. V was clipped by 6 bases and J by 4 bases; unmatched bases: 3. CDR3 region: CASRGQAYEQYF. In DNA, the CDR3 is TGTGCCAGCAGAGGACAGGCTTACGAGCAGTACTTC.

This clonotype occurred many times. V is TRBV6-5 and J is TRBJ2-4; the D is unclear. The germline V gene has CDR1 MNHEY and CDR2 SVGAGI. This CDR3 has 13 residues. V was cut by 5 bases and J by 9 bases, with 14 bases left in between. The CDR3 DNA sequence: TGTGCCAGCAGTCCCCAAGAGTATGGCATTCAGTACTTC. This gives the protein CASSPQEYGIQYF.

This chain uses TRBV12-3 or TRBV12-4 with TRBJ2-3; 8 bases are a match to TRBD2. V dropped 5 bases and J dropped 6; count of bases not matched to a gene: 10. CDR3 size: 15 residues. CDR3 DNA: TGTGCCAGCAGTCCACTCGCGGGGGGCAGGGATACGCAGTATTTT. Translating it yields CASSPLAGGRDTQYF.

Many counts were recorded for this clonotype. The V call is TRBV28, the J call TRBJ1-1; possible D gene TRBD1, 6 bases. The CDR3 is 15 residues long. Looked up from germline, CDR1 is MDHEN and CDR2 is SYDVKM. V lost 3 bases, J lost 3 bases, and 14 bases lay in between. The CDR3 sequence is CASSFPGAGDTEAFF. As DNA, the CDR3 is TGTGCCAGCAGTTTTCCAGGGGCAGGGGACACTGAAGCTTTCTTT.

This clonotype was found many times. The chain joins TRBV9 to TRBJ2-7; D perhaps matches TRBD2 (6 bases). The CDR3 extends over 12 amino acids. Germline V CDR1 and CDR2: SGDLS, YYNGEE. The V end was cut by 4 bases, the J end by 2 bases, with 7 bases between. CDR3: CASSSGAYEQYF. The CDR3 nucleotides are TGTGCCAGCAGCTCGGGGGCCTACGAGCAGTACTTC.

This clonotype appeared a few times. This chain links TRBV5-1 with TRBJ2-2, with a possible D match to TRBD1 (5 bases). Deletions cut 2 bases from V and 3 bases from J, with 11 bases between. CDR3 length equals 15 residues. CDR1 SGHRS and CDR2 YFSETQ come from the germline V gene. CDR3 sequence: CASSFAGIDTGELFF. CDR3 DNA: TGCGCCAGCAGCTTCGCAGGGATAGACACCGGGGAGCTGTTTTTT.

In its sample, this clonotype was seen many times. The gene calls are TRBV20-1 and TRBJ2-2, with 8 bases lining up with TRBD2. V lost 6 bases, J lost 5 bases, and 8 bases stayed unmatched. There are 14 residues in the CDR3. Germline CDR1 reads DFQATT; CDR2 reads SNEGSKA (reference sequence). CDR3 residues: CSARLASGTGELFF. As DNA, the CDR3 is TGCAGTGCACGACTAGCGAGCGGGACCGGGGAGCTGTTTTTT.